The source of this T cell receptor (beta chain) is a study of T cells in Graves' hyperthyroidism and ophthalmopathy (dated by TCRdb to between 2018 and 2021). Turning to the overall study: Peripheral blood was sampled at the time of initial diagnosis, prior to any treatment. To identify TCR V-J signatures that set the groups apart, the researchers used a discovery cohort of about a hundred patients, made up of 40 to 45 with Graves' ophthalmopathy and 55 to 65 with stable Graves' hyperthyroidism. Prospective prediction of ophthalmopathy was tested in an independent validation cohort consisting of about 19 hyperthyroidism patients and about 17 patients who later progressed to ophthalmopathy. For training and testing, the 100 or so patients in the discovery cohort were randomly divided in a 7:3 ratio. The study also compared thyroid tissue and blood T-cell repertoires from roughly 6 Graves' hyperthyroidism patients. After sampling, hyperthyroidism patients received methimazole starting at 30 mg daily, and ophthalmopathy patients received high-dose intravenous methylprednisolone. According to the paper, TCR Vbeta CDR3 sequencing was carried out on some 140 peripheral blood samples, which came from 40 to 45 ophthalmopathy, 75 or so hyperthyroidism and approximately 17 progressor patients.

The TCR beta CDR3 regions were amplified from RNA transcripts. The first round of RT-PCR for the TCR CDR3 was performed with the HTBI primer set and the Qiagen OneStep RT-PCR kit. A second multiplex PCR round built the libraries, followed by size selection and purification. The libraries were sequenced on an Illumina HiSeq2000 using paired-end 100 bp reads. In the original analysis: SOAPnuke was used to process the raw data, throwing out any read that contained adapters or uncalled bases, had a mean Phred below 15, or lacked an exact constant-primer or identifier match. COPE v1.2.5 was used to merge high-quality paired reads, and clonotypes were defined as unique nucleotide sequences. Clonotypes were aligned to IMGT TRBV, TRBD and TRBJ reference segments using MiTCR v1.1. Only V-J combinations with frequency above 0.0001, covering approximately 99% of repertoires, were analysed. A TCS score was defined as the ratio of F50 (clonal expansion) to E x V (chaos), with BLOSUM62-based TCRdist applied between CDR3 peptides within each V-J. Welch's t-statistics and random forest reduced roughly 540 V-J features to under 15, which were used in a naive Bayes classifier (R e1071). The raw public reads went through TCRdb reprocessing: fastp at Q25, MiXCR clone calling, in-frame beta chains kept. Each entry is one CDR3 protein sequence, shown with its most common DNA and genes. The V and J calls follow TCRdb's processing rather than the paper's. The sample profile shows around 600,000 distinct CDR3 sequences; more than 12% of them were found once. The top ten clonotypes cover around 12% of the sample.

Turning to this clonotype: Which antigen it targets is not known. One base away lies a much larger clone, so this may be a sequencing read error.

General study outcomes and caveats: Sample size was not statistically predetermined, and blinding of investigators to group allocation was not performed. In validation, the model predicted progression to ophthalmopathy with approximately 70% sensitivity and around 72% specificity, a median of around six months before onset. Most expanded thyroid clonotypes (frequency above 0.001) were also detected in blood, a finding suggesting that blood repertoires may reflect thyroid immune responses. In cross-validation, a model built on a 13 V-J signature told ophthalmopathy apart from stable hyperthyroidism with 85% to 90% sensitivity and approximately 84% specificity, and in testing the same model reached 80%/75%.

In the ophthalmopathy patients, disease was moderately to severely active, with a Clinical Activity Score of 3 or more, a NOSPECS grade of 4 or more, and a duration of less than 3 months. Exclusion was applied to patients with uncontrolled infections, other autoimmune diseases, pregnancy or lactation. Diagnoses were based on clinical symptoms, serum thyroxine and TRAb, thyroid ultrasound and orbital computed tomography. Ficoll-Paque density gradient centrifugation was used to isolate PBMCs from 8.5 to 10 ml of fresh peripheral blood. Total RNA was extracted using Trizol reagent, and RNA quality was assessed on an Agilent 2100 Bioanalyzer. From a lookup of the germline V gene, CDR1 and CDR2 are SQVTM and ANQGSEA. There are 10 amino acids in the CDR3, from cysteine to phenylalanine inclusive. Just CDR3 DNA is preserved here, 30 bases in frame from base 1.

The material sequenced was blood. The source is a woman aged 50 to 65 with Graves' ophthalmopathy. In this chain, TRBV29-1 is recombined with TRBJ1-1; the D gene identity is not certain. The CDR3 protein: CSVVDTEASF. The DNA is as follows: TGCAGCGTTGTCGACACTGAAGCTTCCTTT.